Each of the 12 T cell receptor beta chains below was sequenced from the same sample in a study of T cell responses to AZD1222 COVID-19 vaccine. Measured with immunoSEQ multiplex PCR; TCRdb has only the in-frame clones, and not every one. Here the sample spans over 150,000 clones, roughly nine tenths being singletons. The specimen was peripheral blood, collected on day 0 of AZD1222 vaccination. All receptors come from an adult in good health.

CDR3 loop: CASSQDRPGQSPLHF. CDR3 coding DNA: TGCGCCAGCAGCCAAGATCGCCCGGGCCAGTCACCCCTCCACTTT. This rearrangement joins TRBV4-3 to TRBJ1-6; D remains unclear. This CDR3 is built from 15 residues. V dropped 0 bases and J dropped 10 bases, with 13 bases sitting between them. Germline-derived CDR1 and CDR2 are LGHNA and YSLEER.

The V and J genes are TRBV30 and TRBJ2-7; 7 nucleotides agree with TRBD1. This CDR3 contains 12 residues. Looked up from germline, CDR1 is GTSNPN and CDR2 is SVGIG (reference sequence). After removal of 3 bases from V and 4 bases from J, the junction contained 3 bases not matched to a gene. The CDR3, as DNA: TGTGCCTGGAGCCGGACAGGTTACGAGCAGTACTTC. Protein sequence: CAWSRTGYEQYF. The entire variable domain, with the rest obtained from reference TRBV30 and TRBJ2-7, is as follows: SQTIHQWPATLVQPVGSPLSLECTVEGTSNPNLYWYRQAAGRGLQLLFYSVGIGQISSEVPQNLSASRPQDRQFILSSKKLLLSDSGFYLCAWSRTGYEQYFGPGTRLTVT.

The chain uses TRBV2 and TRBJ2-2; 7 positions agree with TRBD2. The V gene end was trimmed by 4 bases and the J gene end by 2 bases; junction bases not matched to a gene: 7. The CDR3 runs 16 residues. CDR1 is SNHLY, CDR2 FYNNEI, per germline. The CDR3 loop reads CASSVELALNTGELFF. In DNA form, the CDR3 reads TGTGCCAGCAGTGTAGAACTAGCGCTAAACACCGGGGAGCTGTTTTTT.

The chain is built from TRBV18 and TRBJ2-7, with 9 bases fitting TRBD1. The V segment lost 4 bases and the J segment 1 base; nucleotides outside the gene matches: 5. The length of the CDR3 is 15 residues. The V gene's germline CDR1 is KGHSH and CDR2 LQKENI. The CDR3 sequence: CASSQPGQGSYEQYF. CDR3 nucleotide sequence: TGTGCCAGCTCACAACCGGGACAGGGTTCCTACGAGCAGTACTTC.

The CDR3 reads CASSSGLAGGSSATQYF. The CDR3 DNA follows: TGCGCCAGCAGCTCAGGGCTAGCGGGGGGATCTTCGGCGACCCAGTACTTC. This rearrangement joins TRBV5-1 to TRBJ2-5, with 11 bases identical to TRBD2. Germline V gives CDR1 SGHRS, CDR2 YFSETQ. The CDR3 has 17 residues. V lost 3 bases and J lost 7; bases outside the gene matches: 14.

The V gene is TRBV14, the J gene TRBJ2-1, with 11 bases identical to TRBD1. This CDR3 contains 16 residues. V lost 4 bases and J lost 5; bases outside the gene matches: 7. The germline V gene has CDR1 SGHDN and CDR2 FVKESK. The CDR3 DNA reads TGTGCCAGCAGCCCCATGGGACAGGGGGTCCACAATGAGCAGTTCTTC. It translates to CASSPMGQGVHNEQFF.

The chain recombines TRBV5-1 with TRBJ1-3; no clear D. The CDR3 extends over 15 amino acids. Germline CDR1 is SGHRS and CDR2 is YFSETQ. The V end was cut by 4 bases, the J end by 1 base, with 12 bases between. CDR3: CASSPLTGSGNTIYF. CDR3 in DNA: TGCGCCAGCAGCCCTCTTACTGGGTCTGGAAACACCATATATTTT.

The chain links TRBV19 to TRBJ1-3; D remains ambiguous. Germline CDR1 is LNHDA and CDR2 is SQIVND (reference sequence). The CDR3 loop spans 13 amino acids. Between the trimmed V and J ends, which lost 8 bases and 3 bases, there was a span of 11 bases. CDR3 DNA sequence: TGTGCCAGTTCTACTCCTGGTGGAAACACCATATATTTT. This encodes CASSTPGGNTIYF.

This rearrangement joins TRBV5-8 to TRBJ1-5; TRBD1 agrees at 7 bases. The CDR3 length is 15 residues. Losses at the gene ends were 4 bases for V and 1 base for J; bases not matched to a gene: 5. Germline-derived CDR1 and CDR2 are SGHTS and YDEGEE. The CDR3 DNA reads as TGTGCCAGCAGCGGGGGGACAGTAAGCAATCAGCCCCAGCATTTT. It is translated as CASSGGTVSNQPQHF.

The chain joins TRBV7-2 to TRBJ2-2, with D uncertain. The CDR3 sequence is 14 residues long. V lost 4 bases and J lost 4, with 10 bases in between. The germline gives CDR1 SGHTA, CDR2 FQGNSA. Written as DNA, the CDR3 is TGTGCCAGCAGCTCGTATAGCTCCACCGGGGAGCTGTTTTTT. Translated, it gives CASSSYSSTGELFF.

The chain joins TRBV15 to TRBJ2-7; TRBD1 matches at 10 bases. Germline CDR1 reads LNHNV; CDR2 reads YYDKDF (reference sequence). This CDR3 has 17 residues. The ends lost 2 bases at V and 2 bases at J; junction bases unmatched: 9. Here the CDR3 DNA reads TGTGCCACCAGCAGAAATAGTTGGGACAGGGGACCCTACGAGCAGTACTTC. Translated: CATSRNSWDRGPYEQYF.

The chain is built from TRBV7-3 and TRBJ2-5; D perhaps matches TRBD2 (7 bases). The V end was cut by 1 base, the J end by 1 base, with 13 bases between. Germline loops: CDR1 SGHTA, CDR2 FQGTGA. The length of the CDR3 is 16 residues. The CDR3, as DNA: TGTGCCAGCAGCTTAAAGGCGGGGGCCCTCCAAGAGACCCAGTACTTC. Encoded protein: CASSLKAGALQETQYF. Full variable domain (rest looked up from reference TRBV7-3 and TRBJ2-5): GAGVSQTPSNKVTEKGKYVELRCDPISGHTALYWYRQSLGQGPEFLIYFQGTGAADDSGLPNDRFFAVRPEGSVSTLKIQRTERGDSAVYLCASSLKAGALQETQYFGPGTRLLVL.